This T cell receptor (beta chain) was recorded in a study of blood T cell repertoires in COVID-19. Original data processing: Amplification of reference gene primers was used by the study to estimate nucleated cell counts. Clones were sequenced by immunoSEQ multiplex PCR, and TCRdb holds only the in-frame ones, with some missing. D and trimming were read from the DNA, whereas the V and J calls and clone size are those reported in that table. The sample carries 200,000 to 300,000 clones, 70% to 90% recorded once. The CDR3 extends over 14 amino acids. The germline gives CDR1 KGHSH, CDR2 LQKENI. Trimming cost V 2 bases and J 4 bases, with 12 bases left between them. The study recruited people aged 18 to 89 years across approximately 24 US areas. Participants had their cohort set by participant-reported clinical history.

The chain couples TRBV18 to TRBJ2-7; tentative D call: TRBD2 (6 bases). The receptor comes from a man aged 35-49 years who had recovered from COVID-19. What was sequenced was PBMCs or T cells enriched from blood (not recorded which). DNA of the CDR3: TGTGCCAGCTCACCATTAAGCCGGGGGTACGAGCAGTACTTC. Translation gives CASSPLSRGYEQYF.